Below, 9 T cell receptor beta chains from the same sample are listed, as sequenced in a study of T-cell memory formation after mild COVID-19. TCRdb redid the calling of the 5' RACE reads with MiXCR, one entry per CDR3 protein. The sample comprises 300,000 to 400,000 distinct CDR3 sequences, around 15% of which are singletons, and approximately 20% rests with the top ten. The sequencing input was PBMCs or a T cell subset sorted from them (not recorded which). Receptors originate from a man aged 18 to 29 who had mild COVID-19 (a few samples of this study predate the infection). Cell type and time point are not known.

The rearrangement links TRBV6-6 to TRBJ2-3, with 9 bases fitting TRBD1. This CDR3 region has 15 residues. Germline V lookup: CDR1 MNHNY, CDR2 SVGAGI (reference sequence). J lost 6 bases, V lost 4 bases, and 8 bases had no gene match. CDR3 DNA sequence: TGTGCCAGCAGTTTGGGACAGGGTTTCTCGGATACGCAGTATTTT. Translated, it gives CASSLGQGFSDTQYF.

The chain is built from TRBV12-3 or TRBV12-4 and TRBJ2-3, with 8 bases lining up with TRBD2. With V trimmed by 4 bases and J by 7 bases, 13 bases remained unmatched. The CDR3 has 16 amino acids. The CDR3 nucleotides read TGTGCCAGCAGTTCAACTAGCGGCCACTATCGATATACGCAGTATTTT. It codes for CASSSTSGHYRYTQYF.

The V gene is TRBV6-2 or TRBV6-3, the J gene TRBJ2-1; no reliable D call. V gave up 2 bases and J gave up 7 bases, with 9 bases separating them. This CDR3 has 13 residues. Germline CDR1 reads MNHEY; CDR2 reads SVGEGT. The CDR3 DNA sequence: TGTGCCAGCAGTTACATGCTGGGGAATGAGCAGTTCTTC. Amino acid sequence: CASSYMLGNEQFF.

This clonotype was seen just once. The V and J genes are TRBV4-3 and TRBJ2-3, with D possibly matching TRBD1 (5 bases). Germline V lookup: CDR1 LGHNA, CDR2 YSLEER. Trimming took 0 bases from V and 4 from J, leaving 8 bases between them. The CDR3 has 14 amino acids. For the CDR3, the DNA is TGCGCCAGCAGCCAAGATTCCAGGGCAGATACGCAGTATTTT. It specifies CASSQDSRADTQYF.

This clonotype showed up just a few times. The rearrangement uses TRBV20-1 and TRBJ2-1; TRBD2 aligns across 8 bases. Per the germline V gene, CDR1 is DFQATT and CDR2 is SNEGSKA (reference sequence). The CDR3 length is 14 residues. J lost 9 bases, V lost 7 bases, and 14 bases had no gene match. This CDR3 is CSVTAGGRFGEQFF. The CDR3 bases are TGCAGTGTCACGGCGGGGGGCCGGTTCGGTGAGCAGTTCTTC.

This clonotype appeared many times. CDR3 protein: CASSLGESSSGETQYF. The CDR3, as DNA: TGTGCCAGCAGCTTAGGAGAATCTAGCTCCGGGGAGACCCAGTACTTC. V is TRBV7-2 and J is TRBJ2-5, with D possibly TRBD2 on 5 matching bases. V dropped 1 base and J dropped 5 bases, with 17 bases sitting between them. The V gene's germline CDR1 is SGHTA and CDR2 FQGNSA. There are 16 residues in the CDR3.

This clonotype was found a few times. This rearrangement joins TRBV11-2 to TRBJ1-1; 10 nucleotides match TRBD1. Trimming at V came to 3 bases and at J to 8 bases, leaving 6 bases not matched to a gene. There are 14 residues in the CDR3. Germline lookup yields CDR1 SGHAT and CDR2 FQNNGV. The CDR3 sequence is CASSFPGTGVEAFF. The CDR3 region has the DNA TGTGCCAGCAGCTTTCCCGGGACAGGGGTAGAAGCTTTCTTT.

The chain is built from TRBV12-3 or TRBV12-4 and TRBJ1-5; no clear D gene. Trimming pared 3 bases from V and 7 bases from J, leaving 7 bases between. The CDR3 totals 12 residues. The CDR3 DNA is TGTGCCAGCAGTTTGATCCGACAGCCCCAGCATTTT. It translates to CASSLIRQPQHF.

V is TRBV28 and J is TRBJ2-5; D not resolved. The germline CDR1 and CDR2 sequences are MDHEN and SYDVKM. CDR3 size: 14 residues. Trimming cost V 6 bases and J 2 bases, with 13 bases left between them. The CDR3 sequence is CASRPAKSQETQYF. DNA for the CDR3: TGTGCCAGCAGGCCAGCCAAATCACAAGAGACCCAGTACTTC. The variable domain in full, completed from reference TRBV28 and TRBJ2-5, reads DVKVTQSSRYLVKRTGEKVFLECVQDMDHENMFWYRQDPGLGLRLIYFSYDVKMKEKGDIPEGYSVSREKKERFSLILESASTNQTSMYLCASRPAKSQETQYFGPGTRLLVL.